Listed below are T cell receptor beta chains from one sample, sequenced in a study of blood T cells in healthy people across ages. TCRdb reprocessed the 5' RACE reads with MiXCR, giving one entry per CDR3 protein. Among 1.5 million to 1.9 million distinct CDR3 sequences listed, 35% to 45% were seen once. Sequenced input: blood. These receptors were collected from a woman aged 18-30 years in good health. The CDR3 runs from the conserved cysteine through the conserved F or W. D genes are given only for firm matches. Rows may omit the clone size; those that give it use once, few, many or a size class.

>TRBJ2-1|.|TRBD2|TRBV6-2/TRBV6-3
CASSFFSGRAGNEQFF
TGTGCCAGCAGTTTCTTTAGCGGGAGGGCAGGGAATGAGCAGTTCTTC
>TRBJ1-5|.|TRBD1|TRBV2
CASSARLITGTEFVQGGNQPQHF
TGTGCCAGCAGCGCACGCCTTATAACCGGGACAGAATTTGTTCAGGGTGGCAATCAGCCCCAGCATTTT
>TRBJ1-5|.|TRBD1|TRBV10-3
CAISRQGSPGQPQHF
TGTGCCATCAGTAGACAGGGGAGCCCTGGGCAGCCCCAGCATTTT
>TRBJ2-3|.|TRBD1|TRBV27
CAIGQGSTDTQYF
TGTGCCATCGGACAGGGGAGCACAGATACGCAGTATTTT
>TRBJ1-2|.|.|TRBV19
CASSIGTAYGYTF
TGTGCCAGTAGTATAGGCACGGCCTATGGCTACACCTTC
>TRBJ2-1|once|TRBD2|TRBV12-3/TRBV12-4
CASANVWGRGLGLAGSNEQFF
TGTGCCAGCGCTAACGTCTGGGGAAGGGGCTTGGGACTAGCGGGGAGCAATGAGCAGTTCTTC
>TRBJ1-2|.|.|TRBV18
CASSPTKQGGYGYTF
TGTGCCAGCTCACCAACTAAACAGGGCGGCTATGGCTACACCTTC
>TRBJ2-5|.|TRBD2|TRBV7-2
CASSLAGLGSETQYF
TGTGCCAGCAGCTTAGCGGGACTAGGGTCCGAGACCCAGTACTTC
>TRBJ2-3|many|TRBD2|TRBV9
CASSPETSSDTQYF
TGTGCCAGCAGCCCGGAGACTAGCTCAGATACGCAGTATTTT
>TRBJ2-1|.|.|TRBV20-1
CSASKFGVDHNEQFF
TGCAGTGCTAGTAAATTCGGGGTCGACCACAATGAGCAGTTCTTC
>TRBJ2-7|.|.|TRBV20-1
CSARRGYPSAEQYF
TGCAGTGCTAGAAGGGGTTACCCCAGTGCCGAGCAGTACTTC
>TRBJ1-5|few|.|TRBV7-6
CASSCDSNQPQHF
TGTGCCAGCAGCTGCGATAGCAATCAGCCCCAGCATTTT
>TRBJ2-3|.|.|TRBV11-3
CASSSYGTGPDTQYF
TGTGCCAGCAGCTCCTATGGGACCGGGCCAGATACGCAGTATTTT
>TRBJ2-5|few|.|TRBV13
CASTSRGSGETQYF
TGTGCCAGCACGTCGCGTGGGTCTGGGGAGACCCAGTACTTC
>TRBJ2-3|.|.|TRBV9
CASSVWGSRADTQYF
TGTGCCAGCAGCGTATGGGGGAGTCGGGCAGATACGCAGTATTTT
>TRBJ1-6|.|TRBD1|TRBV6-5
CASTPRNRDRGSPLHF
TGTGCCAGCACCCCCAGAAACCGGGACAGGGGTTCACCCCTCCACTTT
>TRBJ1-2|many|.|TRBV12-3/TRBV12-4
CASSLPGDYGYTF
TGTGCCAGCAGCTTACCAGGGGACTATGGCTACACCTTC
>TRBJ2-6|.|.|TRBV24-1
CATRGSGANVLTF
TGTGCCACCAGGGGTTCTGGGGCCAACGTCCTGACTTTC
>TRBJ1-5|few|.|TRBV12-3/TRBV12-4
CASSKGSNQPQHF
TGTGCCAGCAGCAAAGGGAGTAATCAGCCCCAGCATTTT
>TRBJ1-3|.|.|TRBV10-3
CAISLGRISGNTIYF
TGTGCCATCAGCCTCGGACGGATCTCTGGAAACACCATATATTTT
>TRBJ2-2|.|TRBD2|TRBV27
CASSLLRLAGAGELFF
TGTGCCAGCAGTTTATTGCGGCTAGCGGGGGCCGGGGAGCTGTTTTTT
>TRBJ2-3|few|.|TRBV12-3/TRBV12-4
CASRRDVDTQYF
TGTGCCAGCAGACGAGACGTTGATACGCAGTATTTT
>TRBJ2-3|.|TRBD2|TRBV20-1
CSAVRPGLAGGPPDTQYF
TGTAGTGCGGTACGACCGGGACTAGCGGGGGGCCCACCAGATACGCAGTATTTT
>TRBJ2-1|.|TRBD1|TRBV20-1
CSAKDRRTYNEQFF
TGCAGTGCTAAGGACAGGAGAACCTACAATGAGCAGTTCTTC
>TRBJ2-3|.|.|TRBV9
CASSRRAPSRADTQYF
TGTGCCAGCAGCCGGAGGGCGCCTTCTCGGGCAGATACGCAGTATTTT
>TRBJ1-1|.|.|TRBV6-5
CVSSRQTKNTEAFF
TGTGTCAGCAGTAGACAGACGAAGAACACTGAAGCTTTCTTT
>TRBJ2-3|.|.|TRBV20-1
CSADTLFGQYF
TGCAGTGCTGACACCCTTTTCGGGCAGTATTTT